This T cell receptor beta chain stems from a study of OX40 agonist ivuxolimab in advanced cancers. Study-wide background: Every 2 weeks, ivuxolimab was infused into the patients intravenously at between 0.01 and 10 mg/kg. Among those enrolled, mean age was 60 years (range 23 to 79) and approximately 80% were male.

The CDR3 has 15 residues. Trimming at V came to 7 bases and at J to 3 bases, leaving 12 bases not matched to a gene. CDR1 and CDR2 (germline): MNHNS, SASEGT. Profiled with immunoSEQ multiplex PCR; TCRdb holds only in-frame clones, not every one. The repertoire has about 80,000 clones, about 94% of them found once; the top ten carry approximately 9.9%. The specimen comprised CD4+ or CD8+ T cells sorted from blood, sampled in a trial of the OX40 agonist ivuxolimab. The sequence came from an adult with an advanced solid tumor such as melanoma, head and neck, liver or kidney cancer. V gene TRBV6-1 combines with J gene TRBJ2-7; 7 bases align to TRBD2. The CDR3 DNA sequence: TGTGCCAGCACCGAAACCCCGGGGGGTCTCTACGAGCAGTACTTC. This sequence encodes CASTETPGGLYEQYF.